This T cell receptor (beta chain) was recovered during a study of T cell responses to AZD1222 COVID-19 vaccine. Study information: Researchers grouped second doses given at about 4 or about 12 weeks into one pool. Study-level points and caveats: Breadth and depth of Spike-specific TCRs rose after two AZD1222 doses. Females outnumbered males among donors, who were mostly white British; clonal diversity was possibly underestimated.

Using immunoSEQ multiplex PCR, the repertoire was profiled, and TCRdb retains in-frame clones only, with some absent. The table includes 75,000 to 100,000 clones, about 85% detected once. Germline CDR1 is LNHDA and CDR2 is SQIVND (reference sequence). CDR3 length equals 14 residues. Trimming cost V 8 bases and J 4 bases; bases outside gene matches: 9. Concerning this clone itself: Its target is not known.

V and J are TRBV19 and TRBJ1-2, with 8 positions matching TRBD1. This clonotype was sampled from an adult in good health. This specimen was peripheral blood, taken on day 0 of AZD1222 vaccination. The CDR3 here is CASGDRGGIYGYTF. CDR3 bases: TGTGCCAGTGGAGACAGGGGAGGGATCTATGGCTACACCTTC. Full variable domain (outside the CDR3, taken from reference TRBV19 and TRBJ1-2): DGGITQSPKYLFRKEGQNVTLSCEQNLNHDAMYWYRQDPGQGLRLIYYSQIVNDFQKGDIAEGYSVSREKKESFPLTVTSAQKNPTAFYLCASGDRGGIYGYTFGSGTRLTVV.